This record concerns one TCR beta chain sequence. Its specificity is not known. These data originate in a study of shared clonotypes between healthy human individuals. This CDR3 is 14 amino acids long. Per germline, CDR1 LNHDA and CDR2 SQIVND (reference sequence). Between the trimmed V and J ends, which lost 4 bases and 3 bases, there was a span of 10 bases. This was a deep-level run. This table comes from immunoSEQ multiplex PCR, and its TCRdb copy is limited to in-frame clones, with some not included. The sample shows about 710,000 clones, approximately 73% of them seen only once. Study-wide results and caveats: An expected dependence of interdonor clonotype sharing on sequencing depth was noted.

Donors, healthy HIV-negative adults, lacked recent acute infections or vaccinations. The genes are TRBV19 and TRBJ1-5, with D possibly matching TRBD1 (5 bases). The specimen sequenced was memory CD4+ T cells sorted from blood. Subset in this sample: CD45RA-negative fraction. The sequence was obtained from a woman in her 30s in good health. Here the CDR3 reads CASSRQGYNQPQHF. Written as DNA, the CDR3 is TGTGCCAGTAGTAGGCAGGGCTACAATCAGCCCCAGCATTTT.